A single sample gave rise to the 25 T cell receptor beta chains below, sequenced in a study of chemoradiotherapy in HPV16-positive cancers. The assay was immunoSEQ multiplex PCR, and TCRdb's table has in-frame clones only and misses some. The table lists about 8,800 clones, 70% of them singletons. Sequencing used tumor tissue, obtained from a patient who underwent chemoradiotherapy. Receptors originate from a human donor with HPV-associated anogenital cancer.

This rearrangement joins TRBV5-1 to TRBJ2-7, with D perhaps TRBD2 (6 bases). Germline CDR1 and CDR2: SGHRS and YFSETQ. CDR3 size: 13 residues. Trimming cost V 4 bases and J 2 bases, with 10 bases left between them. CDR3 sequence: CASSAGRTYEQYF. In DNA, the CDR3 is TGCGCCAGCAGCGCGGGACGGACCTACGAGCAGTACTTC. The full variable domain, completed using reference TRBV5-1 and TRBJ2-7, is KAGVTQTPRYLIKTRGQQVTLSCSPISGHRSVSWYQQTPGQGLQFLFEYFSETQRNKGNFPGRFSGRQFSNSRSEMNVSTLELGDSALYLCASSAGRTYEQYFGPGTRLTVT.

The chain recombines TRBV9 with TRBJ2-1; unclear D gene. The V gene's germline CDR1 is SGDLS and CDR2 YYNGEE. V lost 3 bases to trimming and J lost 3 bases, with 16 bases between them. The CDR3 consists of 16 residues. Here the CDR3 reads CASSGGLGGLYNEQFF. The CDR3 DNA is TGTGCCAGCAGCGGTGGGTTGGGCGGCCTCTACAATGAGCAGTTCTTC.

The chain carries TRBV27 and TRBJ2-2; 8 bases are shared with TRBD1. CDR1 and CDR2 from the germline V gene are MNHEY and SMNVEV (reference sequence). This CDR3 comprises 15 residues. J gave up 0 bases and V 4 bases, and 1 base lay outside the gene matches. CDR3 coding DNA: TGTGCCAGCAGTTACAGGGGGACGAACACCGGGGAGCTGTTTTTT. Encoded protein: CASSYRGTNTGELFF.

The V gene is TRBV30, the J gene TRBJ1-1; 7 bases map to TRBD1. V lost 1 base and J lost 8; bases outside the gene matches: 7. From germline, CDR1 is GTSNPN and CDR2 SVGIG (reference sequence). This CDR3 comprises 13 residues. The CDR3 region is CAWSDGTALEAFF. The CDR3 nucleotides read TGTGCCTGGAGTGATGGGACAGCACTAGAAGCTTTCTTT.

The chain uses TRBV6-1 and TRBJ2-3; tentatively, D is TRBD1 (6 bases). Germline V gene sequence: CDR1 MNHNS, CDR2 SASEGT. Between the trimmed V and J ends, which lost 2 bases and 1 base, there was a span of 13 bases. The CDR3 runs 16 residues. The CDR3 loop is CASSEPPGHRTDTQYF. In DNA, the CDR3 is TGTGCCAGCAGTGAACCCCCGGGACACCGCACAGATACGCAGTATTTT.

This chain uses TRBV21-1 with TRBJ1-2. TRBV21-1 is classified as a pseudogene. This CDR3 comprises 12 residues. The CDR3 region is CASSKVKCGYTF. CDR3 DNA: TGTGCCAGCAGCAAAGTTAAGTGTGGCTACACCTTC.

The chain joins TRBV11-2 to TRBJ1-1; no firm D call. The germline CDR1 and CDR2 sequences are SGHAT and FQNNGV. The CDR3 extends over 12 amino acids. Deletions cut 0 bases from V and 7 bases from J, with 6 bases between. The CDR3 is CASSLEMGEAFF. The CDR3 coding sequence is TGTGCCAGCAGCTTAGAGATGGGTGAAGCTTTCTTT.

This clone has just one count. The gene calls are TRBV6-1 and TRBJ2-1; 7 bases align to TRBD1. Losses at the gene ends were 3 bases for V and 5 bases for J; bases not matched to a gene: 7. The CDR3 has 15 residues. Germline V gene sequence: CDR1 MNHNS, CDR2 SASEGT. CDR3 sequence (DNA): TGTGCCAGCAGTGAGAAGGGGGCTATCCACAATGAGCAGTTCTTC. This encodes CASSEKGAIHNEQFF.

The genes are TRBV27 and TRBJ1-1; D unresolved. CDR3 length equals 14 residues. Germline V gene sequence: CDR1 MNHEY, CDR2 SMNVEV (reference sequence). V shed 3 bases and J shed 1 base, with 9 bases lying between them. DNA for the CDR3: TGTGCCAGCAGTTTCACATATCCGAACACTGAAGCTTTCTTT. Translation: CASSFTYPNTEAFF.

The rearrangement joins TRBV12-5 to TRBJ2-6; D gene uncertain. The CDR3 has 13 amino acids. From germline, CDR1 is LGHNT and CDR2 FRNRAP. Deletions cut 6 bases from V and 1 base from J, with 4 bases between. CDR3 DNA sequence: TGTGCTAGTGGCCGGTCTGGGGCCAACGTCCTGACTTTC. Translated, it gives CASGRSGANVLTF.

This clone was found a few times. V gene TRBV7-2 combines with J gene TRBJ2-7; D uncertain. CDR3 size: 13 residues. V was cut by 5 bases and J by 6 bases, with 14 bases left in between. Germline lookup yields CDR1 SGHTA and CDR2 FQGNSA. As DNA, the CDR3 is TGTGCCAGCAGCGTAGATACCGGGTCCGAGCAGTACTTC. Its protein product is CASSVDTGSEQYF. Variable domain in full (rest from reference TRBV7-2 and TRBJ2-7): GAGVSQSPSNKVTEKGKDVELRCDPISGHTALYWYRQSLGQGLEFLIYFQGNSAPDKSGLPSDRFSAERTGGSVSTLTIQRTQQEDSAVYLCASSVDTGSEQYFGPGTRLTVT.

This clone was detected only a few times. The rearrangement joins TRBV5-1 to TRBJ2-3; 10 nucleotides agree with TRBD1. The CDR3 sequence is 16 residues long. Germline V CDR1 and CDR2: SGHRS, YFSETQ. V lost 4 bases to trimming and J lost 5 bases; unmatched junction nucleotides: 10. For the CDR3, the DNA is TGCGCCAGCAGCCTAAACCCCGGGACAGGGGTAGATACGCAGTATTTT. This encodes CASSLNPGTGVDTQYF.

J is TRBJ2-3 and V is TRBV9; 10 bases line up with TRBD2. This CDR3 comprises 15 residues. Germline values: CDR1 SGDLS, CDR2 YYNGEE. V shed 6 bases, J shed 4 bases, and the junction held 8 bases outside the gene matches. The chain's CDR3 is CASTSGTSAPDTQYF. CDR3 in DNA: TGTGCCAGCACATCCGGGACTAGCGCTCCAGATACGCAGTATTTT.

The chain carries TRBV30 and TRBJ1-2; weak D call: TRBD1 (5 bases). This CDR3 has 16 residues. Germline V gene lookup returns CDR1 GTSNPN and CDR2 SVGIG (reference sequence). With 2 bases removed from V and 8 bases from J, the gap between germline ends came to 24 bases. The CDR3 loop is CAWSLGRDPTHPGYTF. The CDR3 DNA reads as TGTGCCTGGAGTTTAGGGCGGGACCCCACTCACCCGGGCTACACCTTC.

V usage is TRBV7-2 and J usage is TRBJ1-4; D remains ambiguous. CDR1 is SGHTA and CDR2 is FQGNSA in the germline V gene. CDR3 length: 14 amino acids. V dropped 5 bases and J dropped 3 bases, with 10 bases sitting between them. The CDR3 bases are TGTGCCAGCAGCCAGTTGGTATCTAATGAAAAACTGTTTTTT. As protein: CASSQLVSNEKLFF.

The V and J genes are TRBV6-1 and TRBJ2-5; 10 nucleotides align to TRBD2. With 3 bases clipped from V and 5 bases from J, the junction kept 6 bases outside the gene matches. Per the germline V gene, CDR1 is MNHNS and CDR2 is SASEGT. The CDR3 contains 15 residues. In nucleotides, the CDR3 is TGTGCCAGCAGTGAGGGGACTAGCGTTAGCGAGACCCAGTACTTC. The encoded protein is CASSEGTSVSETQYF.

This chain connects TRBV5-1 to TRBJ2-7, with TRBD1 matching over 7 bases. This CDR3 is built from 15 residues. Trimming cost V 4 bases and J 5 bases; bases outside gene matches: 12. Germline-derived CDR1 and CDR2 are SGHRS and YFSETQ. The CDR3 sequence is CASSVFPGGRDEQYF. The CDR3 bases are TGCGCCAGCAGCGTGTTTCCAGGGGGAAGGGACGAGCAGTACTTC.

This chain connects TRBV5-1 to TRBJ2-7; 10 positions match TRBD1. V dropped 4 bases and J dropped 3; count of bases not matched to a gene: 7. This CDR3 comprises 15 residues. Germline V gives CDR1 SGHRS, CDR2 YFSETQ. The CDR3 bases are TGCGCCAGCAGCCCGGGACAGGGGAACATCTACGAGCAGTACTTC. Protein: CASSPGQGNIYEQYF. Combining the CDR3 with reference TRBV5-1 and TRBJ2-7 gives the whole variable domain KAGVTQTPRYLIKTRGQQVTLSCSPISGHRSVSWYQQTPGQGLQFLFEYFSETQRNKGNFPGRFSGRQFSNSRSEMNVSTLELGDSALYLCASSPGQGNIYEQYFGPGTRLTVT.

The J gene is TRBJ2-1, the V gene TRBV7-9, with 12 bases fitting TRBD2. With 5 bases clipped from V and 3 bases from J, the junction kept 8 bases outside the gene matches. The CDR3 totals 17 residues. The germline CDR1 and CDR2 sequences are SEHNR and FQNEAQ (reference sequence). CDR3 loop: CASSPILAGGFYNEQFF. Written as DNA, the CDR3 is TGTGCCAGCAGCCCTATACTAGCGGGGGGTTTCTACAATGAGCAGTTCTTC.

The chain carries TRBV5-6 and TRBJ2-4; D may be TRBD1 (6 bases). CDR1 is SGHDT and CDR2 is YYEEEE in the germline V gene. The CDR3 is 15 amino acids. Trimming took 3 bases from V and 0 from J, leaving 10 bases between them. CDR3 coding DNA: TGTGCCAGCAGCTCCTGGACAGTAGCCAAAAACATTCAGTACTTC. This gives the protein CASSSWTVAKNIQYF. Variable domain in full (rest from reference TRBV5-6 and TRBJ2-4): DAGVTQSPTHLIKTRGQQVTLRCSPKSGHDTVSWYQQALGQGPQFIFQYYEEEERQRGNFPDRFSGHQFPNYSSELNVNALLLGDSALYLCASSSWTVAKNIQYFGAGTRLSVL.

The CDR3 here is CASSVRLAVTDTQYF. CDR3 coding DNA: TGTGCCAGCAGTGTTAGGCTAGCGGTCACAGATACGCAGTATTTT. The chain has TRBV2 and TRBJ2-3; TRBD2 agrees at 7 bases. Germline CDR1 reads SNHLY; CDR2 reads FYNNEI. The CDR3 length is 15 residues. Trimming took 4 bases from V and 2 from J; bases not matched to a gene: 6.

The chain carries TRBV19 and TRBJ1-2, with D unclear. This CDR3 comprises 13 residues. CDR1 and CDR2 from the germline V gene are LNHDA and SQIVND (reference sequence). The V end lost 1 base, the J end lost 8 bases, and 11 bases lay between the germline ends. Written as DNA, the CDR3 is TGTGCCAGTAGTATAGTTTCGGCGGGGGGCTACACCTTC. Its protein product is CASSIVSAGGYTF.

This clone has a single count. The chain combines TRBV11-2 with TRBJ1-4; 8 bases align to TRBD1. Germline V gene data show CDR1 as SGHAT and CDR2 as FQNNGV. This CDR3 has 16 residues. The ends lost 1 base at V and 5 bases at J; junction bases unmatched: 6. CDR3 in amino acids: CASSLGGTGGNEKLFF. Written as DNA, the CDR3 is TGTGCCAGCAGCTTAGGCGGGACAGGAGGGAATGAAAAACTGTTTTTT.

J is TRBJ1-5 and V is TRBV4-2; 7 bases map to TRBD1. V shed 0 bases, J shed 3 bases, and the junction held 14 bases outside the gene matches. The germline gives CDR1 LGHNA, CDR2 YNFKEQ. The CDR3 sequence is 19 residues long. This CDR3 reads CASSQEGQSSTAYNQPQHF. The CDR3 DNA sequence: TGTGCCAGCAGCCAAGAGGGACAGTCCTCCACAGCCTACAATCAGCCCCAGCATTTT.

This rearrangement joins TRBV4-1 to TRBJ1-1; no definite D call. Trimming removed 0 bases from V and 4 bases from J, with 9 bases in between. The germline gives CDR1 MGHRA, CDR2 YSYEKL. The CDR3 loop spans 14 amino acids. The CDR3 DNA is TGCGCCAGCAGCCAAGAAGGTACGGGCACTGAAGCTTTCTTT. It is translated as CASSQEGTGTEAFF.